One and the same sample provided the 12 T cell receptor beta chains below, sequenced in a study of blood T cell repertoires in COVID-19. Produced via immunoSEQ multiplex PCR; TCRdb's table is partial and in-frame only. In the table there are under 200,000 clones, over 75% of which are singletons. Sequencing was performed on PBMCs or T cells enriched from blood (not recorded which). These receptor sequences come from a woman aged 50 to 65 who had recovered from COVID-19.

The genes are TRBV7-8 and TRBJ2-5; D might be TRBD1 (5 bases). The CDR3 contains 16 residues. From germline, CDR1 is SGHVS and CDR2 FQNEAQ. V shed 2 bases and J shed 3 bases, with 16 bases lying between them. Written as DNA, the CDR3 is TGTGCCAGCAGCTTACTATCAGGCAGGGCAAAAGAGACCCAGTACTTC. Encoded protein: CASSLLSGRAKETQYF.

This clone was found once. The V gene is TRBV28, the J gene TRBJ1-5; D perhaps matches TRBD1 (6 bases). V lost 3 bases and J lost 2, with 11 bases in between. The CDR3 loop spans 15 amino acids. The germline CDR1 and CDR2 sequences are MDHEN and SYDVKM. CDR3 in amino acids: CASSLRGQGNQPQHF. The CDR3 coding sequence is TGTGCCAGCAGTTTGCGGGGGCAGGGCAATCAGCCCCAGCATTTT.

The CDR3 DNA follows: TGTGCCAGCAGCCAAGCTGGGGACAGGGCCCCAGAGACCCAGTACTTC. Protein product: CASSQAGDRAPETQYF. The chain joins TRBV4-2 to TRBJ2-5, with 9 positions matching TRBD1. Germline lookup yields CDR1 LGHNA and CDR2 YNFKEQ. V lost 1 base and J lost 4; bases outside the gene matches: 7. The CDR3 is 16 amino acids.

The chain uses TRBV6-2 or TRBV6-3 and TRBJ1-1, with D perhaps TRBD1 (5 bases). Germline CDR1 is MNHEY and CDR2 is SVGEGT. The CDR3 has 13 residues. V lost 2 bases to trimming and J lost 3 bases, with 7 bases between them. The CDR3 DNA reads as TGTGCCAGCAGTTACAGGGGTCACACTGAAGCTTTCTTT. Translated, it gives CASSYRGHTEAFF.

The gene calls are TRBV3-1 (or the pseudogene TRBV3-2) and TRBJ2-1; D call uncertain. The germline gives CDR1 LGHDT, CDR2 YNNKEL (reference sequence). The V end lost 6 bases, the J end lost 5 bases, and 8 bases lay between the germline ends. The CDR3 is 12 residues long. The CDR3: CASSPSDNEQFF. In DNA, the CDR3 is TGTGCCAGCAGTCCCTCTGACAATGAGCAGTTCTTC.

The chain uses TRBV4-1 and TRBJ2-5; a weak D match, TRBD2 (6 bases). V lost 7 bases to trimming and J lost 1 base, with 13 bases between them. This CDR3 has 14 amino acids. Germline CDR1 is MGHRA and CDR2 is YSYEKL. CDR3 coding DNA: TGCGCCAGCAAATTAGCGGAAAGCCAAGAGACCCAGTACTTC. This codes for CASKLAESQETQYF.

This chain links TRBV4-3 with TRBJ1-2, with 10 bases lining up with TRBD1. The CDR3 sequence is 16 residues long. Germline V CDR1 and CDR2: LGHNA, YSLEER. V lost 5 bases, J lost 5 bases, and 11 bases stayed unmatched. CDR3 protein: CASSRSGTGDQYGYTF. DNA of the CDR3: TGCGCCAGCAGCAGATCCGGGACAGGGGATCAATATGGCTACACCTTC.

The CDR3 DNA sequence: TGTGCCAGCAGCCAGTCGGGCCGGGGGCAGTTCTTC. This codes for CASSQSGRGQFF. The gene calls are TRBV4-2 and TRBJ2-1; possibly TRBD2 for D (5 bases). The length of the CDR3 is 12 residues. Germline V gives CDR1 LGHNA, CDR2 YNFKEQ. Deletions cut 3 bases from V and 12 bases from J, with 12 bases between.

This clone was detected only a few times. V and J are TRBV3-1 (or the pseudogene TRBV3-2) and TRBJ2-7; the D is unclear. This CDR3 has 14 residues. Per germline, CDR1 LGHDT and CDR2 YNNKEL (reference sequence). The V end lost 1 base, the J end lost 3 bases, and 10 bases lay between the germline ends. Written as DNA, the CDR3 is TGTGCCAGCAGCCAAGTTGGCCCCCGCTACGAGCAGTACTTC. Protein sequence: CASSQVGPRYEQYF.

This sequence joins TRBV7-8 and TRBJ1-1; tentative D call: TRBD1 (6 bases). Germline values: CDR1 SGHVS, CDR2 FQNEAQ. Trimming cost V 1 base and J 1 base, with 10 bases left between them. The CDR3 has 15 amino acids. CDR3 bases: TGTGCCAGCAGCTTAGAAGACAGGAGGAACACTGAAGCTTTCTTT. This codes for CASSLEDRRNTEAFF.

Only a few counts were recorded for this clone. The chain combines TRBV2 with TRBJ1-1; 8 bases agree with TRBD1. V was pared by 2 bases and J by 8 bases, with 1 base of the junction left unmatched. The CDR3 has 12 amino acids. Germline V lookup: CDR1 SNHLY, CDR2 FYNNEI. The CDR3 protein is CASSERDREAFF. The CDR3 DNA reads as TGTGCCAGCAGTGAAAGGGACAGGGAAGCTTTCTTT.

The chain is built from TRBV2 and TRBJ1-4, with 7 bases identical to TRBD1. Trimming at V came to 4 bases and at J to 8 bases, leaving 10 bases not matched to a gene. The germline V gene has CDR1 SNHLY and CDR2 FYNNEI. CDR3 length: 15 residues. The CDR3 DNA is TGTGCCAGCAGTGCTTTACAGGGGCAGGGGGAAAAACTGTTTTTT. Its translation is CASSALQGQGEKLFF.